This T cell receptor (beta chain) was profiled in a study of T cell changes during pregnancy in multiple sclerosis. CDR1 is SQVTM and CDR2 is ANQGSEA in the germline V gene. The CDR3 spans 16 residues. With V trimmed by 8 bases and J by 7 bases, 17 bases remained unmatched. Here immunoSEQ multiplex PCR was the method, and the copy in TCRdb shows in-frame clones only, minus some. The repertoire holds tens of thousands of clones, with around 95% as singletons. The starting material was peripheral blood, obtained in the third trimester of pregnancy. This rearrangement joins TRBV29-1 to TRBJ2-5, with 12 bases aligning to TRBD2. The sequence was collected from a female donor in good health, enrolled as a control in a pregnancy study. This CDR3 reads CSTGASGRAGWTTQYF. The CDR3 DNA reads as TGCAGCACCGGGGCTAGCGGGAGGGCCGGCTGGACGACCCAGTACTTC.